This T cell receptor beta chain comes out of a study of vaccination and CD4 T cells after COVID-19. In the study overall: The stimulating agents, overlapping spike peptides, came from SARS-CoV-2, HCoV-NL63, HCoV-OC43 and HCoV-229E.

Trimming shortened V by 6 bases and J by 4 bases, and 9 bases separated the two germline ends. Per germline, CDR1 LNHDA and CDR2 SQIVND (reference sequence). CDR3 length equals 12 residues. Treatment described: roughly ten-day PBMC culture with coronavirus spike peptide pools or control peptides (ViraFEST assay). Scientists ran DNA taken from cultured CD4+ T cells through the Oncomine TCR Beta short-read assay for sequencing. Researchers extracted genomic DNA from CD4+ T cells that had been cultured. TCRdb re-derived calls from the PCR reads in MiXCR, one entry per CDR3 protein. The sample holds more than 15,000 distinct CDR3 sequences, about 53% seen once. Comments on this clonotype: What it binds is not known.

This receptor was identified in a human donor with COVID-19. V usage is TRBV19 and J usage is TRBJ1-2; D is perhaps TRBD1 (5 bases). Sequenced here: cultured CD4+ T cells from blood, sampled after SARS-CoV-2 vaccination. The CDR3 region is CASRDKIYGYTF. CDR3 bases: TGTGCCAGTAGGGACAAAATCTATGGCTACACCTTC.